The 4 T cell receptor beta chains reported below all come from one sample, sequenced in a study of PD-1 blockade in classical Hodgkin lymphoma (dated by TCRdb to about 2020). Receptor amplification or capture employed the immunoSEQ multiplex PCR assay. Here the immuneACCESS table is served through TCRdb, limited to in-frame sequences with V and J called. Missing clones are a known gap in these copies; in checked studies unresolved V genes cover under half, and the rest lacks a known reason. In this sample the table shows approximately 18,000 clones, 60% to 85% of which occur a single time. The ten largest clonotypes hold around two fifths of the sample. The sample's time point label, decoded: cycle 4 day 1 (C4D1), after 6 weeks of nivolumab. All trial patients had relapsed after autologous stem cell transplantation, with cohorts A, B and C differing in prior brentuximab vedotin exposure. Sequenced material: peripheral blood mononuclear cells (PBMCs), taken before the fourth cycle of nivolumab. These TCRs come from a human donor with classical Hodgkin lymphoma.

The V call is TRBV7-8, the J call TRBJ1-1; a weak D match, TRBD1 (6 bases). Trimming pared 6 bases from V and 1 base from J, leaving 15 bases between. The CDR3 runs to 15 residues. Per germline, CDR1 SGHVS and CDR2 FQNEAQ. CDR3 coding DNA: TGTGCCAGCAGTTCTCCGGGGACATCGAACACTGAAGCTTTCTTT. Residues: CASSSPGTSNTEAFF.

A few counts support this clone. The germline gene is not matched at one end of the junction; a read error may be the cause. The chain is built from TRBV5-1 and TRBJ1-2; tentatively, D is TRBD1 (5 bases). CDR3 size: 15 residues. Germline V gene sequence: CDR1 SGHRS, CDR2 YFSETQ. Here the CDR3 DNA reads TGCGCCAGCAGCTTGGAAGGGGAAGGGACTATTTACCCCATCTTC. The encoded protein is CASSLEGEGTIYPIF.

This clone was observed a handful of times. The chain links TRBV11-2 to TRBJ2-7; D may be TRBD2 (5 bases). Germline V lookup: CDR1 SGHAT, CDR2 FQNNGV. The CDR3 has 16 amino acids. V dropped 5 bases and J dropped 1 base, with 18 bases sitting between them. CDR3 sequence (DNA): TGTGCCAGCAGCCCTACTTCTGGAGCGGAATCCTACGAGCAGTACTTC. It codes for CASSPTSGAESYEQYF.

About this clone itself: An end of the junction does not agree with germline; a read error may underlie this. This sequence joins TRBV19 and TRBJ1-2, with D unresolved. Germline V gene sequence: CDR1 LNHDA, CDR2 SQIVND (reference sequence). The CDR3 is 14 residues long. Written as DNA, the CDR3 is TGTGCCAGTAGTATAGACGAACCCTACTACGGCTACACCTTC. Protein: CASSIDEPYYGYTF.